This TCR beta chain came from a study of T cell responses to AZD1222 COVID-19 vaccine. Study-wide points: Donors were chiefly white British, with a greater number of females, and clonal diversity was perhaps underestimated. Distributed over spike, vaccine-associated CD4 TCRs predominated at 160-218 and 743-854.

Trimming shortened V by 3 bases and J by 8 bases, and 5 bases separated the two germline ends. The CDR3 covers 12 residues. Germline CDR1 and CDR2: MDHEN and SYDVKM. Analysis merged second doses at about 4 or about 12 weeks. Generated by immunoSEQ multiplex PCR, the TCRdb table keeps only in-frame clones and is missing some. The sample shows 92,000 or so clones, approximately 89% of them seen only once. As concerns this clone: Antigen: not known.

This specimen was peripheral blood, taken 28 days after the second AZD1222 dose. J is TRBJ1-6 and V is TRBV28; D not certain. The receptor was isolated from an adult who received the AZD1222 COVID-19 vaccine. The CDR3 reads CASSFRHSPLHF. Here the CDR3 DNA reads TGTGCCAGCAGTTTTAGGCATTCACCCCTCCACTTT.